These 10 T cell receptor beta chains originate from one sample sequenced in a study of cytomegalovirus exposure and HLA in healthy donors. Amplification used 60 Vbeta primers and 13 Jbeta primers. Only in-frame clones appear in the TCRdb table, and some are missing; sequencing was by immunoSEQ multiplex PCR. This sample has around 130,000 clones, with approximately 80% found just once. Sequencing input: PBMCs. Source of these receptors: a woman between 18 and 29 years old in good health and CMV-seropositive.

The CDR3: CASSASGVEETQYF. The CDR3 DNA sequence: TGTGCCAGCAGTGCGTCAGGGGTGGAAGAGACCCAGTACTTC. This chain uses TRBV27 with TRBJ2-5, with D maybe TRBD1 (6 bases). Trimming removed 5 bases at V and 3 bases at J, with 13 bases between. The CDR3 has 14 amino acids. Germline values: CDR1 MNHEY, CDR2 SMNVEV (reference sequence).

This chain connects TRBV10-3 to TRBJ1-5, with D unresolved. V lost 4 bases and J 0 bases, leaving 10 bases between the germline ends. This CDR3 comprises 15 residues. CDR1 and CDR2 from the germline V gene are ENHRY and SYGVKD. CDR3 residues: CAISVGGSSNQPQHF. The CDR3 nucleotides read TGTGCCATCAGTGTAGGAGGGAGTAGCAATCAGCCCCAGCATTTT.

As for this clone: The junction differs from germline at one of its ends, possibly a read error. The same CDR3 arises from other DNA sequences in this sample as well. J is TRBJ2-7 and V is TRBV7-9; 7 bases align to TRBD2. The CDR3 is 14 residues long. CDR1 is SEHNR, CDR2 FQNEAQ, per germline (reference sequence). CDR3 in amino acids: CASSSGLVAYEQYF. The CDR3 nucleotides are TGCGCCAGCAGCTCCGGACTAGTGGCCTACGAGCAGTACTTC.

The rearrangement links TRBV27 to TRBJ2-1, with TRBD2 matching 13 bases. The germline gives CDR1 MNHEY, CDR2 SMNVEV (reference sequence). J was trimmed by 7 bases and V by 2 bases; bases with no gene match: 2. This CDR3 contains 15 residues. The CDR3 coding sequence is TGTGCCAGCAGTTTAGGACTAGCGGGGGTTAATGAGCAGTTCTTC. It specifies CASSLGLAGVNEQFF.

This clone was counted once. The chain uses TRBV11-3 and TRBJ1-1; 7 nucleotides align to TRBD1. The CDR3 is 17 amino acids. J lost 2 bases, V lost 6 bases, and 15 bases had no gene match. Germline-derived CDR1 and CDR2 are SGHNT and YENEEA. For the CDR3, the DNA is TGTGCCAGCAGGATGGAGGGACAGCTAGTAATTAACACTGAAGCTTTCTTT. Its translation is CASRMEGQLVINTEAFF.

V gene TRBV19 combines with J gene TRBJ2-7; 7 bases are a match to TRBD1. The CDR3 loop spans 14 amino acids. The junction had 3 bases not matched to a gene; V was cut back by 2 bases and J by 2 bases. Germline values: CDR1 LNHDA, CDR2 SQIVND (reference sequence). Here the CDR3 reads CASSIRGPAYEQYF. Written as DNA, the CDR3 is TGTGCCAGTAGTATAAGGGGGCCAGCCTACGAGCAGTACTTC.

This clone appeared a single time. J is TRBJ2-3 and V is TRBV25-1; D is perhaps TRBD1 (5 bases). V shed 2 bases and J shed 2 bases, with 11 bases lying between them. Germline V gene data show CDR1 as MGHDK and CDR2 as SYGVNS. The CDR3 runs 15 residues. CDR3 bases: TGTGCCAGCAGTGAAAGGGGCAGCCACACAGATACGCAGTATTTT. Translation gives CASSERGSHTDTQYF.

In DNA, the CDR3 is TGCGCCAGCAGCCTCGGACTAGCGGGTGGGGGCTACAATGAGCAGTTCTTC. Protein: CASSLGLAGGGYNEQFF. J is TRBJ2-1 and V is TRBV4-1, with 11 bases lining up with TRBD2. Germline values: CDR1 MGHRA, CDR2 YSYEKL. After removal of 4 bases from V and 3 bases from J, the junction contained 8 bases not matched to a gene. This CDR3 comprises 17 residues.

The chain has TRBV27 and TRBJ1-6, with TRBD1 identical over 7 bases. The V gene end was trimmed by 6 bases and the J gene end by 2 bases; junction bases not matched to a gene: 4. CDR3 length: 15 residues. Germline V gene data show CDR1 as MNHEY and CDR2 as SMNVEV (reference sequence). The CDR3 bases are TGTGCCAGCAGGACAGGGACCGCCTATAATTCACCCCTCCACTTT. Its translation: CASRTGTAYNSPLHF.

The chain recombines TRBV7-6 with TRBJ2-1; D is ambiguous. V was pared by 1 base and J by 1 base, with 8 bases between. The CDR3 runs to 15 residues. CDR1 is SGHVS and CDR2 is FNYEAQ in the germline V gene. CDR3 sequence reads: CASSLVRRSYNEQFF. CDR3 sequence (DNA): TGTGCCAGCAGCTTAGTGCGGAGATCCTACAATGAGCAGTTCTTC. The variable domain in full, completed from reference TRBV7-6 and TRBJ2-1, reads GAGVSQSPRYKVTKRGQDVALRCDPISGHVSLYWYRQALGQGPEFLTYFNYEAQQDKSGLPNDRFSAERPEGSISTLTIQRTEQRDSAMYRCASSLVRRSYNEQFFGPGTRLTVL.